This section outlines one TCR beta chain sequence together with its context. The antigen is unknown. A second PCR of roughly 7 to 11 cycles used a sample-barcoded 5' primer and a J-beta primer mix. Tags on each cDNA molecule came from a template-switch adaptor with 12 random nucleotides. Each sample yielded at least 2.5 million CDR3-containing paired-end reads. MiXCR, applied by TCRdb to the 5' RACE reads, yields one record per CDR3 protein. Of about 1.5 million distinct CDR3 sequences in the sample, approximately 39% were seen once. The data belong to a study of blood T cells in healthy people across ages. Study outcomes and limitations: The unknown donor CMV status may have confounded expanded clonotype changes. Long-lived donors had more naive CD4+ cells and higher diversity than aged donors.

In germline, CDR1 is PRHDT, CDR2 FYEKMQ (reference sequence). This CDR3 comprises 17 residues. Sequenced material: blood. The receptor was isolated from a woman between 18 and 29 years old in good health. J is TRBJ2-1 and V is TRBV13, with 9 bases matching TRBD2. Matching the DNA end better, TRBJ2-7 makes the J call doubtful. The CDR3 nucleotides read TGTGCCAGCAGCTTTGGTCCTAGCGGGACCATTAACAATGAGCAGTACTTC. Residues: CASSFGPSGTINNEQYF.